This T cell receptor beta chain was sequenced during a study of cytomegalovirus exposure and HLA in healthy donors. Both 60 Vbeta primers and 13 Jbeta primers went into the PCR. The repertoire was sequenced with immunoSEQ multiplex PCR; TCRdb's copy has only in-frame clones and lacks some. The data contain around 41,000 clones, roughly half of them singletons. Sequences were obtained from PBMCs. This TCR was sampled from a man in his 60s in good health and CMV-seronegative.

The CDR3 here is CASSEAPRGQTEAFF. The CDR3 DNA is TGTGCCAGCAGTGAGGCCCCCAGGGGGCAGACTGAAGCTTTCTTT. This rearrangement joins TRBV2 to TRBJ1-1, with TRBD1 identical over 8 bases. This CDR3 is built from 15 residues. The V gene end was trimmed by 3 bases and the J gene end by 5 bases; junction bases not matched to a gene: 8. In germline, CDR1 is SNHLY, CDR2 FYNNEI. The full variable domain, rest sourced from reference TRBV2 and TRBJ1-1, is EPEVTQTPSHQVTQMGQEVILRCVPISNHLYFYWYRQILGQKVEFLVSFYNNEISEKSEIFDDQFSVERPDGSNFTLKIRSTKLEDSAMYFCASSEAPRGQTEAFFGQGTRLTVV.